The present TCR beta chain was sequenced within a study of PD-1 blockade in classical Hodgkin lymphoma. Study-level findings and limits: In newly diagnosed patients, baseline TCR diversity was reportedly below that of healthy donors. Repertoires differed for reasons still undefined, possibly disease activity or prior therapy. By C4D1, diversity of CD4+ TCRs had risen significantly, whereas that of CD8+ TCRs had not.

The CDR3 is 14 amino acids. From germline, CDR1 is ENHRY and CDR2 SYGVKD. Trimming pared 2 bases from V and 0 bases from J, leaving 5 bases between. Some clones are missing from TCRdb's copy, which holds only in-frame ones; the method was immunoSEQ multiplex PCR. The sample includes 40,000 to 65,000 clones, 86% of them seen just once. Time point indicated: cycle 4 day 1 (C4D1), after more than five weeks of nivolumab. Each patient relapsed following autologous stem cell transplantation, and prior brentuximab vedotin exposure differed. In the case of this clone: Its antigen is not identified.

This specimen consisted of peripheral blood mononuclear cells (PBMCs), obtained before the fourth cycle of nivolumab. The sequence came from a human donor with classical Hodgkin lymphoma. The rearrangement links TRBV10-3 to TRBJ2-1; D call uncertain. This chain's CDR3 is CAISEDISYNEQFF. Written as DNA, the CDR3 is TGTGCCATCAGTGAGGACATCTCCTACAATGAGCAGTTCTTC.